Presented here are 2 T cell receptor beta chains from one specimen sequenced in a study of control samples from healthy donors and cancer patients. TCRdb's copy holds only in-frame clones and misses some; the assay was immunoSEQ multiplex PCR. The sample includes around 180,000 clones, 80% to 90% seen only once; the top ten take around 5.1%. The specimen was blood. Source of these receptors: a woman aged 25 to 39 in good health.

This clone was found once. The gene calls are TRBV30 and TRBJ1-1; 9 nucleotides line up with TRBD1. Germline V lookup: CDR1 GTSNPN, CDR2 SVGIG (reference sequence). This CDR3 region has 15 residues. With V trimmed by 1 base and J by 2 bases, 5 bases remained unmatched. The CDR3 reads CAWSGKDRGNTEAFF. Here the CDR3 DNA reads TGTGCCTGGAGTGGTAAGGACAGGGGTAACACTGAAGCTTTCTTT.

The genes are TRBV6-1 and TRBJ2-7; 9 bases are a match to TRBD1. Germline assignment: CDR1 MNHNS and CDR2 SASEGT. Trimming removed 3 bases from V and 5 bases from J; junction bases left unmatched: 8. The CDR3 covers 15 residues. This chain's CDR3 is CASSDPGQGVNEQYV. The CDR3 region has the DNA TGTGCCAGCAGTGACCCGGGACAGGGCGTTAACGAGCAGTACGTC.